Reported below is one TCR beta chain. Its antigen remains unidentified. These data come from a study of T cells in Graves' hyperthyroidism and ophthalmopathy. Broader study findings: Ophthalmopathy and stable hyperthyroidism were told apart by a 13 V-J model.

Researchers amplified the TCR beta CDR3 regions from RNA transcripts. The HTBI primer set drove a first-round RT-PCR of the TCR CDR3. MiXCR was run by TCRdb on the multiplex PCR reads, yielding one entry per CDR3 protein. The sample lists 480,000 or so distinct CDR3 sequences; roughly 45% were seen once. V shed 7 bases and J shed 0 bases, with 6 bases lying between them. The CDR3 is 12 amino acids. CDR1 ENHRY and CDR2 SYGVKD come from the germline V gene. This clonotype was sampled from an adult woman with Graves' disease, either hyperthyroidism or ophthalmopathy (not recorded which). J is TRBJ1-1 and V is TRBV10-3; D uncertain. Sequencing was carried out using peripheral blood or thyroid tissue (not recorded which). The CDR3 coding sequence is TGTGCCATCACTAATCTGAACACTGAAGCTTTCTTT. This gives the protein CAITNLNTEAFF.